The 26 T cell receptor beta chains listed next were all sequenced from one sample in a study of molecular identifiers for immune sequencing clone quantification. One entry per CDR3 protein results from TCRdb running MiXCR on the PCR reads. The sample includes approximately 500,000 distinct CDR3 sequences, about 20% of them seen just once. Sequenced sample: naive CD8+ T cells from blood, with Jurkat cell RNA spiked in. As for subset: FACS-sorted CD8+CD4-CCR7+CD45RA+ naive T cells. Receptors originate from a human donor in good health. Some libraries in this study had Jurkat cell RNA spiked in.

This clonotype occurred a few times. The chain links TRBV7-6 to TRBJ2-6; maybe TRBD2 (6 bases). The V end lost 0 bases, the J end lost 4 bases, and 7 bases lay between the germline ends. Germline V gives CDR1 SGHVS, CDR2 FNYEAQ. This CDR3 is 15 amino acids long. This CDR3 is CASSLAGRGANVLTF. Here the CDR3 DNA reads TGTGCCAGCAGCTTAGCTGGGAGGGGGGCCAACGTCCTGACTTTC.

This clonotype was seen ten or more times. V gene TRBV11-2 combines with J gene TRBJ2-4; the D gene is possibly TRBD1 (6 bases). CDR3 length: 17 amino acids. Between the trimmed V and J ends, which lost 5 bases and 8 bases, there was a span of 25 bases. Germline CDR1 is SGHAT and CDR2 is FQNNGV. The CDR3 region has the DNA TGTGCCAGCAGCGCCCCAACCGGGACATCTCTGGGGCACATTCAGTACTTC. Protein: CASSAPTGTSLGHIQYF.

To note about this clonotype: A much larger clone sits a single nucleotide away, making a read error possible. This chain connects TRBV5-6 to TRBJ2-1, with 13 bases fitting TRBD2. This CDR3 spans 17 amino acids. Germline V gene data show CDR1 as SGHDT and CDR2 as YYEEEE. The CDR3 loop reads CACSRPGTGLAGNEQFF. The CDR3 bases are TGTGCCTGCAGCCGTCCCGGGACGGGACTAGCGGGGAATGAGCAGTTCTTC.

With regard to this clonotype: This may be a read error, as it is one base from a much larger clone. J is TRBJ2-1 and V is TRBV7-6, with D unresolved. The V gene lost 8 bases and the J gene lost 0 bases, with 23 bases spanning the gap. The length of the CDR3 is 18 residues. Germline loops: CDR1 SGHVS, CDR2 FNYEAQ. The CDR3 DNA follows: TGTGCCAGCGGTCCCCACCCTGATAGGCTGAGCTCCTACAATGAGCAGTTCTTC. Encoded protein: CASGPHPDRLSSYNEQFF.

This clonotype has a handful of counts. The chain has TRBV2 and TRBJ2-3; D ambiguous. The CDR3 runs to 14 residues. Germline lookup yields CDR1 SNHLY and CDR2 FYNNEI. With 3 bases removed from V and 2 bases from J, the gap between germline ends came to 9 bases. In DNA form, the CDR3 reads TGTGCCAGCAGTGACAGGCGAAACACAGATACGCAGTATTTT. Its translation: CASSDRRNTDTQYF.

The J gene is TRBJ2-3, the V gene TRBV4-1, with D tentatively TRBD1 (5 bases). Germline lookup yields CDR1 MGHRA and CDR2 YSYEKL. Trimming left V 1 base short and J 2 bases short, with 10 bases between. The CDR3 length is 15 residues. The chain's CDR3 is CASSQVDRNTDTQYF. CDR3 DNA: TGCGCCAGCAGCCAAGTTGACAGAAACACAGATACGCAGTATTTT.

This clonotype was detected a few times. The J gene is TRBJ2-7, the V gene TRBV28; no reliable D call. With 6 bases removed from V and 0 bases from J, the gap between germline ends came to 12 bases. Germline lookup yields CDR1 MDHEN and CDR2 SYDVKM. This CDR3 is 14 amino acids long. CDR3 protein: CASSPRPASYEQYF. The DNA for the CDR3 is TGTGCCAGCAGCCCTAGACCGGCCTCCTACGAGCAGTACTTC.

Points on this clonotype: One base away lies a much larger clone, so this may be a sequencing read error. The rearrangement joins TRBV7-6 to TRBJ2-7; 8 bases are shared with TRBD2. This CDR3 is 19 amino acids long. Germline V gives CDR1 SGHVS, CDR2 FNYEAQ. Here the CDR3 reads CVSSLVTGSGVSPPHEQYF. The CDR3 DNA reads TGTGTCAGCAGCTTAGTGACGGGTAGCGGGGTATCCCCTCCCCACGAGCAGTACTTC.

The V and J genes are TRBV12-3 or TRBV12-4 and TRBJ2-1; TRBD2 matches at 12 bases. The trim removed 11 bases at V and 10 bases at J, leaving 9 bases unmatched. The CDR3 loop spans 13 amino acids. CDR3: CAGTPGLAGEQFF. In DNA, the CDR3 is TGTGCCGGCACTCCCGGACTAGCGGGGGAGCAGTTCTTC.

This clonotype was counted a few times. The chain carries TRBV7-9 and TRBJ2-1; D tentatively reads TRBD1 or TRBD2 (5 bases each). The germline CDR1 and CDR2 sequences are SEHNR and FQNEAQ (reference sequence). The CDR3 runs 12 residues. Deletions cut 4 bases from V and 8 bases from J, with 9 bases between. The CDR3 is CASSWGFDEQFF. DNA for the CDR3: TGTGCCAGCAGCTGGGGGTTCGATGAGCAGTTCTTC.

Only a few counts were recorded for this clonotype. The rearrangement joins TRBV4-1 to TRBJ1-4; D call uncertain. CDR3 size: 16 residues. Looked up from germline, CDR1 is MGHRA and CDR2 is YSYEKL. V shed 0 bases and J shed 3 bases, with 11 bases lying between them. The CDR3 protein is CASSQELGSANEKLFF. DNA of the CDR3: TGCGCCAGCAGCCAAGAGCTGGGGTCGGCTAATGAAAAACTGTTTTTT.

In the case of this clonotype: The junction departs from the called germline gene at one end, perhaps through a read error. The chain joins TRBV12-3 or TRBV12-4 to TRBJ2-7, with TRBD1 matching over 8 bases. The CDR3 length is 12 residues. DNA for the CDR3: TGTGCTAGCGGAAAGGACGGGACAGGTAAAAAGTTC. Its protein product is CASGKDGTGKKF.

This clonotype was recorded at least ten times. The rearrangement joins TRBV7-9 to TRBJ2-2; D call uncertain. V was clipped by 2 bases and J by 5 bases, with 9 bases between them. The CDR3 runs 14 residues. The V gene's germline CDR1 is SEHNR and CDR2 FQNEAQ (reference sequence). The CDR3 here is CASSLSLQTGELFF. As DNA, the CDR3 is TGTGCCAGCAGCTTAAGCCTTCAAACCGGGGAGCTGTTTTTT.

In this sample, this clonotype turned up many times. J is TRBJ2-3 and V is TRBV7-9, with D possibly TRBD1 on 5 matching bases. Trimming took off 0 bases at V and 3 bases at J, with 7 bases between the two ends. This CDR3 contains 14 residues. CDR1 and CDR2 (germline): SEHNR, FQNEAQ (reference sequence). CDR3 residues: CASSLAGRTDTQYF. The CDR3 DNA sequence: TGTGCCAGCAGCTTAGCGGGGCGGACAGATACGCAGTATTTT.

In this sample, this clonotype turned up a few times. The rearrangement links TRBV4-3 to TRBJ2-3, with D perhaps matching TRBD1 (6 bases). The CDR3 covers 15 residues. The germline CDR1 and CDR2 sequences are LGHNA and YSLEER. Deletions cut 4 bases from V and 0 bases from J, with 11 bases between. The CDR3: CASSLGQPSTDTQYF. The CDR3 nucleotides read TGCGCCAGCAGCCTAGGACAGCCTAGCACAGATACGCAGTATTTT.

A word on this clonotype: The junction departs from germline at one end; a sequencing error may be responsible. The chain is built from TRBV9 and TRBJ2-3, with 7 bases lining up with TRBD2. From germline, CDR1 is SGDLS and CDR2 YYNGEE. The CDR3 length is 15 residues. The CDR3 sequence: CANSVGLGATDTQYF. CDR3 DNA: TGTGCCAACAGCGTCGGACTAGGAGCTACAGATACGCAGTATTTT.

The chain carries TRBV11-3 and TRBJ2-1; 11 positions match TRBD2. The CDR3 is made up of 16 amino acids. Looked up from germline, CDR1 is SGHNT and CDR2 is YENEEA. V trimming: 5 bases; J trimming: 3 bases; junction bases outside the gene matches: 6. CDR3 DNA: TGTGCCAGCAGCCCGACTAGCGGGGCCCTCTACAATGAGCAGTTCTTC. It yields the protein CASSPTSGALYNEQFF.

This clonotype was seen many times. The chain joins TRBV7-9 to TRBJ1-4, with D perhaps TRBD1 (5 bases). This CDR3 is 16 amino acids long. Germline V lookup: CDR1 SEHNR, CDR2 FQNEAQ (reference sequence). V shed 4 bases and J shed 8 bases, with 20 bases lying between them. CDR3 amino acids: CASSSAARDGPEKLFF. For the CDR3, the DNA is TGTGCCAGCAGCTCCGCCGCCCGGGACGGACCGGAAAAACTGTTTTTT.

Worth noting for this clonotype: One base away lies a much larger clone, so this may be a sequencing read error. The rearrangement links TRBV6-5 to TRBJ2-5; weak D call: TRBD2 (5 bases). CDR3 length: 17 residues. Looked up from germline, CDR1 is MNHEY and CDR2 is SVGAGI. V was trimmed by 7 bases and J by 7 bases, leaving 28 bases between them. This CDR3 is CASTPGWASLSFGTQYF. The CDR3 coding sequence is TGTGCCAGCACTCCCGGTTGGGCTAGCTTGTCATTTGGGACCCAGTACTTC.

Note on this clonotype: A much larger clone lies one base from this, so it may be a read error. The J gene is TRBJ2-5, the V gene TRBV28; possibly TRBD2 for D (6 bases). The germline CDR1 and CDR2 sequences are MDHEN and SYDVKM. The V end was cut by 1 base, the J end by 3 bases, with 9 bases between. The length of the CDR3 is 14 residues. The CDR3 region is CASSLSSGEETQYF. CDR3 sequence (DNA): TGTGCCAGCAGTTTATCGTCGGGAGAAGAGACCCAGTACTTC.

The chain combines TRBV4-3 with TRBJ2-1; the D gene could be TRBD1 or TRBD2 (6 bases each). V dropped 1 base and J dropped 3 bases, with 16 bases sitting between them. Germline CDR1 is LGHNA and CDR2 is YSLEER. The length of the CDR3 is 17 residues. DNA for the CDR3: TGCGCCAGCAGCCAAGTGGTCGGGGGCGCGGGCTACAATGAGCAGTTCTTC. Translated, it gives CASSQVVGGAGYNEQFF.

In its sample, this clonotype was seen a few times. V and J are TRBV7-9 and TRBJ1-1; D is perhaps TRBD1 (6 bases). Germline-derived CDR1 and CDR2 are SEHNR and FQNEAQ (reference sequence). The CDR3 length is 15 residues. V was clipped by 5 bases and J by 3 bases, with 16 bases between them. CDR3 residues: CASSTYRDGDTEAFF. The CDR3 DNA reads TGTGCCAGCAGCACTTACAGGGATGGGGACACTGAAGCTTTCTTT.

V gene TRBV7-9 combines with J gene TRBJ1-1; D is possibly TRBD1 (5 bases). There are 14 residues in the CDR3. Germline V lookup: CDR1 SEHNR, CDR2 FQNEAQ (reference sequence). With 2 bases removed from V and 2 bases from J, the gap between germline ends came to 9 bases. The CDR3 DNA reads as TGTGCCAGCAGCTTACAGCGGGGCAACACTGAAGCTTTCTTT. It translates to CASSLQRGNTEAFF.

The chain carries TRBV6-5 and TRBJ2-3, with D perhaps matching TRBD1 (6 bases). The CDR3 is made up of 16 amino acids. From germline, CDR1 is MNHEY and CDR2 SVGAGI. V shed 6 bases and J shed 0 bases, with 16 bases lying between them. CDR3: CASRKNRESSTDTQYF. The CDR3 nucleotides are TGTGCCAGCAGAAAAAACAGGGAATCTAGCACAGATACGCAGTATTTT.

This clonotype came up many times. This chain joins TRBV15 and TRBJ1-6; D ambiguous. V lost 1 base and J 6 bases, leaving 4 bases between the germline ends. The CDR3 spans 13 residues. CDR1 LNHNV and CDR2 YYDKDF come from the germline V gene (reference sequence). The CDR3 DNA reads TGTGCCACCAGCAGAGCTGTTAATTCACCCCTCCACTTT. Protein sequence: CATSRAVNSPLHF.

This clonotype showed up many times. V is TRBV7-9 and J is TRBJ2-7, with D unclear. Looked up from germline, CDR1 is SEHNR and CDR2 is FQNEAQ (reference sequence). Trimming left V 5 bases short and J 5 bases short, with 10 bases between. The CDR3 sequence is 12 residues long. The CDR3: CASSQTGHEQYF. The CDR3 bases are TGTGCCAGCAGCCAAACTGGCCACGAGCAGTACTTC.